The 3 T cell receptor beta chains reported below all come from one sample, sequenced in a study of T cell responses to AZD1222 COVID-19 vaccine (dated by TCRdb to the early 2020s). Library method: the immunoSEQ multiplex PCR assay. TCRdb provides this immuneACCESS table in a form limited to in-frame rearrangements. Some clones are lacking; in checked studies, under half of them reflect an unresolved V gene, and why the rest are absent is not known. This sample holds approximately 160,000 clones; 92% were observed only once. Of the sample, 1% to 1.4% falls within the top ten clones. The time point label of this sample denotes: about 28 days (+/-7) after the second vaccine dose. This material consisted of peripheral blood, taken 28 days after the second AZD1222 dose. The source of these receptors is an adult who received the AZD1222 COVID-19 vaccine.

The chain has TRBV7-9 and TRBJ1-3; no clear D. Germline V lookup: CDR1 SEHNR, CDR2 FQNEAQ (reference sequence). This CDR3 spans 14 amino acids. V gave up 4 bases and J gave up 11 bases, with 18 bases separating them. Written as DNA, the CDR3 is TGTGCCAGCAGCTCCCCGGTAACGCGGTCAGCCATATATTTT. Translating gives CASSSPVTRSAIYF.

The chain combines TRBV19 with TRBJ1-5; weak D call: TRBD1 (5 bases). The CDR3 has 14 residues. Trimming cost V 6 bases and J 11 bases, with 20 bases left between them. Germline V CDR1 and CDR2: LNHDA, SQIVND (reference sequence). This CDR3 reads CASSPWDGSKAQHF. CDR3 nucleotides: TGTGCCAGTAGCCCATGGGACGGTTCAAAAGCCCAGCATTTT. Together with reference TRBV19 and TRBJ1-5, the CDR3 gives the full variable domain: DGGITQSPKYLFRKEGQNVTLSCEQNLNHDAMYWYRQDPGQGLRLIYYSQIVNDFQKGDIAEGYSVSREKKESFPLTVTSAQKNPTAFYLCASSPWDGSKAQHFGDGTRLSIL.

The rearrangement links TRBV5-6 to TRBJ1-3; D ambiguous. CDR1 is SGHDT and CDR2 is YYEEEE in the germline V gene. This CDR3 is 13 amino acids long. The V end lost 3 bases, the J end lost 4 bases, and 8 bases lay between the germline ends. CDR3 sequence (DNA): TGTGCCAGCAGCTACGGACGGGGAAACACCATATATTTT. Translated, it gives CASSYGRGNTIYF.